This T cell receptor (beta chain) was captured by sequencing in a study of graft-versus-host responses after intestinal transplantation. Study in general: Each transplant was multivisceral, liver-intestinal, or isolated intestinal. Every transplant recipient was induced with anti-thymocyte globulin, then maintained on tacrolimus and steroids for two to four years.

Findings and caveats of the study: There was an association between peak levels of circulating GvH clones and early post-transplant HvG declines. The marrow of recipients harbored GvH clones, and ileum or blood showed some of them first.

Concerning this clone: What it recognizes is unknown.

Generated by immunoSEQ multiplex PCR, the TCRdb table keeps only in-frame clones and is missing some. The sample has fewer than 30,000 clones; around 94% are singletons. The TCR comes from a human patient who received an intestinal transplant, so some T cells may come from the graft donor. The material was PBMCs, obtained approximately 30 days after intestinal transplant.

Here the CDR3 reads CASSQDPGYKTSTDTQYF. The CDR3 DNA follows: TGCGCCAGCAGCCAAGATCCGGGGTACAAAACTAGCACAGATACGCAGTATTTT. This sequence joins TRBV4-1 and TRBJ2-3; TRBD2 is a possible D gene (5 bases). V was pared by 0 bases and J by 0 bases, with 16 bases between. The CDR3 length is 18 residues. CDR1 is MGHRA, CDR2 YSYEKL, per germline.